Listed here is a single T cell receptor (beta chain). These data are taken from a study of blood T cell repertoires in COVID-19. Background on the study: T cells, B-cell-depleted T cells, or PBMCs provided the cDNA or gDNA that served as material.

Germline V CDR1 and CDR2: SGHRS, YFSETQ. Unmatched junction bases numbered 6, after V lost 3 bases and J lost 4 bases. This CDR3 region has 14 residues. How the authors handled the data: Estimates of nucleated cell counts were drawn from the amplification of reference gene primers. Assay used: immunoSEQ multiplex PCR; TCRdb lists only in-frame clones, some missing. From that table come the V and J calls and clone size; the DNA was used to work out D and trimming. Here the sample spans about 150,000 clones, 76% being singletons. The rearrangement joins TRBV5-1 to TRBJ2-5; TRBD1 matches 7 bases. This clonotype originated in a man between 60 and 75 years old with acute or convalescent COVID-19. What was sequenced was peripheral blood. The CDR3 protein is CASSSETGLETQYF. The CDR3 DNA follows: TGCGCCAGCAGCTCAGAGACAGGGTTAGAGACCCAGTACTTC. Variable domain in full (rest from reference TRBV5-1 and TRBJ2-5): KAGVTQTPRYLIKTRGQQVTLSCSPISGHRSVSWYQQTPGQGLQFLFEYFSETQRNKGNFPGRFSGRQFSNSRSEMNVSTLELGDSALYLCASSSETGLETQYFGPGTRLLVL.